This T cell receptor beta chain is from a study of blood T cell repertoires in COVID-19. Study at large: PBMCs, B-cell-depleted T cells, or T cells provided the cDNA or gDNA that made up the material.

Original data processing: Estimation of nucleated cell counts was performed using reference gene primer amplification. Some clones are missing from TCRdb's copy, which holds only in-frame ones; the method was immunoSEQ multiplex PCR. Clonal size and the V and J genes are those of that table, whereas D and trimming came from the DNA. The table has 150,000 to 200,000 clones, roughly 80% seen once; the top ten hold roughly 14%. The CDR3 runs 15 residues. The V segment lost 6 bases and the J segment 8 bases; nucleotides outside the gene matches: 8. In germline, CDR1 is SGDLS, CDR2 YYNGEE. Specimen: PBMCs or T cells enriched from blood (not recorded which). The sequence was collected from a man between 60 and 75 years old who had been exposed to COVID-19. V is TRBV9 and J is TRBJ1-4, with 12 bases that match TRBD1. The CDR3 region is CASTRGQGAREKLFF. As DNA, the CDR3 is TGTGCCAGCACCCGGGGACAGGGGGCTCGGGAAAAACTGTTTTTT.